One and the same sample provided the 24 T cell receptor beta chains below, sequenced in a study of blood T cell repertoires in COVID-19. TCRdb's table, derived via immunoSEQ multiplex PCR, lists solely in-frame clones and lacks some. The sample carries about 120,000 clones, nearly 90% recorded once. The sequenced material came from peripheral blood. The receptors shown here come from a human donor in a cohort sampled during active COVID-19.

This clone has at least ten counts. This sequence joins TRBV5-1 and TRBJ2-3; 8 nucleotides match TRBD1. Unmatched junction bases numbered 8, after V lost 5 bases and J lost 3 bases. CDR3 length: 15 residues. CDR1 and CDR2 from the germline V gene are SGHRS and YFSETQ. CDR3 amino acids: CASRSRQGRTDTQYF. CDR3 sequence (DNA): TGCGCCAGCAGATCGCGACAGGGGAGGACAGATACGCAGTATTTT. Combining the CDR3 with reference TRBV5-1 and TRBJ2-3 gives the whole variable domain KAGVTQTPRYLIKTRGQQVTLSCSPISGHRSVSWYQQTPGQGLQFLFEYFSETQRNKGNFPGRFSGRQFSNSRSEMNVSTLELGDSALYLCASRSRQGRTDTQYFGPGTRLTVL.

This chain connects TRBV5-4 to TRBJ1-4, with D possibly TRBD1 on 5 matching bases. CDR1 is SGHNT, CDR2 YYREEE, per germline (reference sequence). V was pared by 4 bases and J by 2 bases, with 12 bases between. This CDR3 comprises 15 residues. CDR3 nucleotides: TGTGCCAGCAGCCCCCTTGGGGCTACTAATGAAAAACTGTTTTTT. Its protein product is CASSPLGATNEKLFF. Combining the CDR3 with reference TRBV5-4 and TRBJ1-4 gives the whole variable domain ETGVTQSPTHLIKTRGQQVTLRCSSQSGHNTVSWYQQALGQGPQFIFQYYREEENGRGNFPPRFSGLQFPNYSSELNVNALELDDSALYLCASSPLGATNEKLFFGSGTQLSVL.

The V call is TRBV30, the J call TRBJ1-1; D might be TRBD1 (6 bases). Germline CDR1 is GTSNPN and CDR2 is SVGIG (reference sequence). The CDR3 is made up of 17 amino acids. V lost 0 bases to trimming and J lost 0 bases, with 17 bases between them. CDR3 residues: CAWSVTPGENMNTEAFF. The CDR3 nucleotides read TGTGCCTGGAGTGTAACTCCAGGGGAGAATATGAACACTGAAGCTTTCTTT.

This sequence joins TRBV19 and TRBJ1-5, with D unclear. Germline V gene lookup returns CDR1 LNHDA and CDR2 SQIVND (reference sequence). The CDR3 is 15 residues long. V shed 6 bases and J shed 0 bases, with 12 bases lying between them. The chain's CDR3 is CASRSGRVSNQPQHF. The CDR3 nucleotides read TGTGCCAGTAGAAGCGGACGCGTTAGCAATCAGCCCCAGCATTTT.

V usage is TRBV11-1 and J usage is TRBJ1-5, with no clear D. There are 13 residues in the CDR3. Germline V gene lookup returns CDR1 SGHAT and CDR2 FQDESV (reference sequence). Deletions cut 1 base from V and 6 bases from J, with 7 bases between. CDR3 DNA: TGTGCCAGCAGCTTAGAGGAGGGTCAGCCCCAGCATTTT. Protein sequence: CASSLEEGQPQHF.

The chain combines TRBV5-1 with TRBJ2-5; the match to TRBD1 covers 11 bases. The CDR3 length is 14 residues. Germline trimming cut 3 bases from V and 4 bases from J; bases unmatched to any gene: 2. Germline CDR1 reads SGHRS; CDR2 reads YFSETQ. CDR3 amino acids: CASSSGTGGETQYF. The CDR3 DNA reads TGCGCCAGCAGCTCCGGGACAGGGGGAGAGACCCAGTACTTC.

This clone was found a few times. The chain joins TRBV9 to TRBJ2-1; 11 nucleotides match TRBD1. The junction had 9 bases not matched to a gene; V was cut back by 3 bases and J by 7 bases. This CDR3 has 16 residues. Germline values: CDR1 SGDLS, CDR2 YYNGEE. The CDR3 sequence: CASSARTGGGRNEQFF. The CDR3 bases are TGTGCCAGCAGCGCAAGGACAGGGGGCGGGAGGAATGAGCAGTTCTTC.

The CDR3 DNA sequence: TGTGCCAGCAGCTTAGAACTAGCGGGAGGATGGGAGCAGTACTTC. It codes for CASSLELAGGWEQYF. The J gene is TRBJ2-7, the V gene TRBV7-9, with TRBD2 identical over 12 bases. The CDR3 covers 15 residues. The J segment lost 7 bases and the V segment lost 1 base, leaving 5 bases of the junction unmatched. Germline loops: CDR1 SEHNR, CDR2 FQNEAQ (reference sequence).

The rearrangement joins TRBV6-5 to TRBJ1-4; TRBD1 aligns across 9 bases. Losses at the gene ends were 6 bases for V and 8 bases for J; bases not matched to a gene: 7. CDR1 MNHEY and CDR2 SVGAGI come from the germline V gene. CDR3 length: 14 amino acids. In nucleotides, the CDR3 is TGTGCCAGCAGCACAGGGGGCGCGGGGGAAAAACTGTTTTTT. Its translation: CASSTGGAGEKLFF.

The chain carries TRBV19 and TRBJ1-4, with 8 bases matching TRBD1. CDR3 size: 13 residues. The V gene end was trimmed by 8 bases and the J gene end by 7 bases; junction bases not matched to a gene: 6. Germline CDR1 LNHDA, CDR2 SQIVND (reference sequence). The CDR3 bases are TGTGCCAGTTGTCTTGGACAGGGTGAAAAACTGTTTTTT. Translating it yields CASCLGQGEKLFF.

J is TRBJ1-2 and V is TRBV18; 9 bases line up with TRBD1. Trimming removed 3 bases from V and 7 bases from J; junction bases left unmatched: 6. The germline gives CDR1 KGHSH, CDR2 LQKENI. This CDR3 is built from 14 residues. The CDR3 nucleotides are TGTGCCAGCTCACCGCCGGACAGGGGTAGTGGCTACACCTTC. Protein: CASSPPDRGSGYTF.

The rearrangement uses TRBV9 and TRBJ2-1; TRBD2 might be the D (6 bases). The CDR3 has 20 residues. Germline CDR1 is SGDLS and CDR2 is YYNGEE. Trimming removed 1 base at V and 1 base at J, with 24 bases between. CDR3 protein: CASSVIGVRLGGRSYNEQFF. As DNA, the CDR3 is TGTGCCAGCAGCGTAATTGGGGTACGACTGGGGGGTCGATCCTACAATGAGCAGTTCTTC. Drawing the rest from reference TRBV9 and TRBJ2-1, the complete variable domain is DSGVTQTPKHLITATGQRVTLRCSPRSGDLSVYWYQQSLDQGLQFLIQYYNGEERAKGNILERFSAQQFPDLHSELNLSSLELGDSALYFCASSVIGVRLGGRSYNEQFFGPGTRLTVL.

This clone was observed once. The chain combines TRBV25-1 with TRBJ2-1, with a possible D match to TRBD1 (5 bases). Germline loops: CDR1 MGHDK, CDR2 SYGVNS. The CDR3 has 14 residues. With 3 bases removed from V and 4 bases from J, the gap between germline ends came to 10 bases. CDR3 bases: TGTGCCAGCAGTGAGCCGGACAAGTACAATGAGCAGTTCTTC. Amino acid sequence: CASSEPDKYNEQFF.

CDR3 amino acids: CARGEGNTIYF. Written as DNA, the CDR3 is TGTGCCAGAGGGGAGGGCAACACCATATATTTT. This chain uses TRBV12-3 or TRBV12-4 with TRBJ1-3, with a tentative D call TRBD1 (5 bases). Between the trimmed V and J ends, which lost 9 bases and 7 bases, there was a span of 10 bases. This CDR3 region has 11 residues.

CDR3 nucleotide sequence: TGTGCCAGCAGCCGCCGGGACAGGTTGAATTCACCCCTCCACTTT. This codes for CASSRRDRLNSPLHF. V usage is TRBV5-4 and J usage is TRBJ1-6; 8 nucleotides align to TRBD1. CDR1 is SGHNT, CDR2 YYREEE, per germline (reference sequence). The J segment lost 7 bases and the V segment lost 4 bases, leaving 7 bases of the junction unmatched. CDR3 length: 15 amino acids.

This chain joins TRBV30 and TRBJ1-5, with D perhaps TRBD1 (5 bases). Trimming removed 8 bases from V and 9 bases from J, with 17 bases in between. CDR1 is GTSNPN and CDR2 is SVGIG in the germline V gene (reference sequence). This CDR3 comprises 12 residues. CDR3 in DNA: TGTGCCGGTCAGGGTATGGGTGGGCCCCAGCATTTT. Its translation is CAGQGMGGPQHF.

This chain connects TRBV2 to TRBJ2-7; TRBD1 agrees at 7 bases. CDR1 is SNHLY and CDR2 is FYNNEI in the germline V gene. Unmatched junction bases numbered 14, after V lost 4 bases and J lost 2 bases. The length of the CDR3 is 17 residues. Here the CDR3 reads CASSGAPGTVITYEQYF. The CDR3 bases are TGTGCCAGCAGTGGAGCTCCCGGGACAGTTATAACCTACGAGCAGTACTTC. Full variable domain (outside the CDR3, taken from reference TRBV2 and TRBJ2-7): EPEVTQTPSHQVTQMGQEVILRCVPISNHLYFYWYRQILGQKVEFLVSFYNNEISEKSEIFDDQFSVERPDGSNFTLKIRSTKLEDSAMYFCASSGAPGTVITYEQYFGPGTRLTVT.

The chain has TRBV27 and TRBJ2-7; tentative D call: TRBD2 (5 bases). The CDR3 sequence is 13 residues long. The germline gives CDR1 MNHEY, CDR2 SMNVEV (reference sequence). Trimming stripped 8 bases from V and 1 base from J, with 12 bases between. The CDR3 DNA is TGTGCCAGCGGAACTAGTTTGTCCTACGAGCAGTACTTC. Residues: CASGTSLSYEQYF.

This clone is a singleton in its sample. The identical CDR3 is also encoded by other nucleotide sequences in the sample. The V gene is TRBV18, the J gene TRBJ1-5, with 8 bases aligning to TRBD1. The CDR3 consists of 15 residues. CDR1 and CDR2 (germline): KGHSH, LQKENI. Trimming cost V 2 bases and J 2 bases; bases outside gene matches: 2. The CDR3 DNA reads as TGTGCCAGCTCACCAACGGGACAGGGCAATCAGCCCCAGCATTTT. This codes for CASSPTGQGNQPQHF.

V usage is TRBV5-1 and J usage is TRBJ2-7; possible D gene TRBD1, 6 bases. The CDR3 spans 14 residues. The V gene's germline CDR1 is SGHRS and CDR2 YFSETQ. V gave up 4 bases and J gave up 6 bases, with 17 bases separating them. The CDR3 reads CASSPKTTGGEQYF. DNA of the CDR3: TGCGCCAGCAGCCCCAAAACGACAGGCGGCGAGCAGTACTTC. Full variable domain (remainder filled in from reference TRBV5-1 and TRBJ2-7): KAGVTQTPRYLIKTRGQQVTLSCSPISGHRSVSWYQQTPGQGLQFLFEYFSETQRNKGNFPGRFSGRQFSNSRSEMNVSTLELGDSALYLCASSPKTTGGEQYFGPGTRLTVT.

The chain is built from TRBV19 and TRBJ2-5, with D maybe TRBD2 (6 bases). Between the trimmed V and J ends, which lost 6 bases and 2 bases, there was a span of 16 bases. CDR3 length: 15 residues. Germline values: CDR1 LNHDA, CDR2 SQIVND (reference sequence). In DNA form, the CDR3 reads TGTGCCAGTAGCGAATTCCAGGCGGGACAAGAGACCCAGTACTTC. Residues: CASSEFQAGQETQYF.

The chain carries TRBV6-1 and TRBJ1-2; maybe TRBD1 (5 bases). V lost 1 base and J 2 bases, leaving 11 bases between the germline ends. CDR3 length: 15 amino acids. Germline CDR1 is MNHNS and CDR2 is SASEGT. The CDR3 here is CASSEVPGPNYGYTF. CDR3 nucleotide sequence: TGTGCCAGCAGTGAAGTCCCAGGGCCCAACTATGGCTACACCTTC.

This chain joins TRBV10-3 and TRBJ1-6; a weak D match, TRBD1 (6 bases). CDR1 and CDR2 (germline): ENHRY, SYGVKD. This CDR3 comprises 16 residues. Between the trimmed V and J ends, which lost 6 bases and 9 bases, there was a span of 21 bases. CDR3 protein: CAIRQGMADSGSPLHF. Written as DNA, the CDR3 is TGTGCCATCAGGCAGGGGATGGCGGATTCGGGTTCACCCCTCCACTTT.

The V gene is TRBV5-1, the J gene TRBJ2-3; possible D gene TRBD1, 5 bases. This CDR3 spans 16 amino acids. Germline V lookup: CDR1 SGHRS, CDR2 YFSETQ. V was clipped by 0 bases and J by 1 base, with 12 bases between them. CDR3 DNA: TGCGCCAGCAGCTTGGTTGTGGGGCTCGGCACAGATACGCAGTATTTT. Residues: CASSLVVGLGTDTQYF.